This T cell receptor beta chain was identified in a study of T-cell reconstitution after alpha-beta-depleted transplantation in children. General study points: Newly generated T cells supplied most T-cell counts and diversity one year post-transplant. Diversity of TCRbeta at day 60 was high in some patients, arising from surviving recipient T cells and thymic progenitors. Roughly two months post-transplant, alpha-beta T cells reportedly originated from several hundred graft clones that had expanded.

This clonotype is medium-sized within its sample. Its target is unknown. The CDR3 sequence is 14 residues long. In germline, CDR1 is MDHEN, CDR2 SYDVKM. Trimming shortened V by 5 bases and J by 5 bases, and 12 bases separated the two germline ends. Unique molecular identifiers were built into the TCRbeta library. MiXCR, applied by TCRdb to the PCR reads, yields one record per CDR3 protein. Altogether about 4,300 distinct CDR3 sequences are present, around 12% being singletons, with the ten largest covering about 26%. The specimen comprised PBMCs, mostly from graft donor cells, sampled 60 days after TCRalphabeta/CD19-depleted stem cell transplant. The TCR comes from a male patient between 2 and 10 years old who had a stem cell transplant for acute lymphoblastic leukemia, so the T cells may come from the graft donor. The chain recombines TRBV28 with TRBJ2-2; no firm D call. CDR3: CASSLLRQTGELFF. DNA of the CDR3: TGTGCCAGCAGTCTTCTAAGACAAACCGGGGAGCTGTTTTTT.